Shown below are 13 T cell receptor beta chains from a single sample sequenced in a study of OX40 agonist ivuxolimab in advanced cancers. TCRdb's table, derived via immunoSEQ multiplex PCR, lists solely in-frame clones and lacks some. The sample holds about 73,000 clones, about nine tenths seen once. The sample in question was CD4+ or CD8+ T cells sorted from blood, obtained in a trial of the OX40 agonist ivuxolimab. These receptors all stem from an adult with an advanced solid tumor such as melanoma, head and neck, liver or kidney cancer.

V usage is TRBV6-1 and J usage is TRBJ2-5; D unresolved. The V end lost 6 bases, the J end lost 8 bases, and 7 bases lay between the germline ends. Germline lookup yields CDR1 MNHNS and CDR2 SASEGT. The CDR3 sequence is 10 residues long. The CDR3 protein is CASSPRTQYF. CDR3 nucleotides: TGTGCCAGCAGCCCGCGCACCCAGTACTTC.

The rearrangement uses TRBV6-9 and TRBJ2-7; D tentatively reads TRBD1 or TRBD2 (5 bases each). There are 17 residues in the CDR3. Germline-derived CDR1 and CDR2 are MNHGY and SVAAGI. The V gene lost 0 bases and the J gene lost 2 bases, with 17 bases spanning the gap. DNA of the CDR3: TGTGCCAGCAGTTATTCATGGGTGGGCAGGGAGCCCTACGAGCAGTACTTC. This encodes CASSYSWVGREPYEQYF.

This rearrangement joins TRBV5-4 to TRBJ1-3; tentative D call: TRBD1 (6 bases). The CDR3 is 14 residues long. Per germline, CDR1 SGHNT and CDR2 YYREEE (reference sequence). Deletions cut 4 bases from V and 4 bases from J, with 12 bases between. This chain's CDR3 is CASSRTGWGNTIYF. DNA for the CDR3: TGTGCCAGCAGCCGAACAGGGTGGGGAAACACCATATATTTT.

This chain joins TRBV6-1 and TRBJ1-2, with TRBD1 matching over 7 bases. In germline, CDR1 is MNHNS, CDR2 SASEGT. The CDR3 has 11 residues. V lost 9 bases and J lost 3; bases outside the gene matches: 1. The CDR3 sequence: CASTGDYGYTF. As DNA, the CDR3 is TGTGCCAGTACAGGGGACTATGGCTACACCTTC.

The gene calls are TRBV7-3 and TRBJ2-2; D might be TRBD2 (5 bases). Germline-derived CDR1 and CDR2 are SGHTA and FQGTGA. The V gene lost 2 bases and the J gene lost 4 bases, with 8 bases spanning the gap. This CDR3 has 14 residues. This chain's CDR3 is CASSLQAGTGELFF. CDR3 nucleotide sequence: TGTGCCAGCAGCTTACAGGCGGGCACCGGGGAGCTGTTTTTT.

The chain employs TRBV5-6 and TRBJ2-7; possible D gene TRBD1, 5 bases. V dropped 7 bases and J dropped 3 bases, with 17 bases sitting between them. The CDR3 sequence is 14 residues long. Per the germline V gene, CDR1 is SGHDT and CDR2 is YYEEEE. CDR3 amino acids: CASFNQGKNYEQYF. DNA of the CDR3: TGTGCCAGCTTTAACCAGGGAAAGAACTACGAGCAGTACTTC.

The V gene is TRBV5-4, the J gene TRBJ2-2; 7 nucleotides align to TRBD2. The CDR3 covers 15 residues. Germline assignment: CDR1 SGHNT and CDR2 YYREEE (reference sequence). Trimming at V came to 3 bases and at J to 1 base, leaving 3 bases not matched to a gene. The CDR3 protein is CASSSKRENTGELFF. The DNA for the CDR3 is TGTGCCAGCAGCTCCAAGCGGGAGAACACCGGGGAGCTGTTTTTT. The complete variable domain, with remaining parts taken from reference TRBV5-4 and TRBJ2-2, reads ETGVTQSPTHLIKTRGQQVTLRCSSQSGHNTVSWYQQALGQGPQFIFQYYREEENGRGNFPPRFSGLQFPNYSSELNVNALELDDSALYLCASSSKRENTGELFFGEGSRLTVL.

The chain uses TRBV30 and TRBJ1-5; TRBD1 is a possible D gene (5 bases). Trimming took 5 bases from V and 2 from J, leaving 10 bases between them. The germline V gene has CDR1 GTSNPN and CDR2 SVGIG (reference sequence). This CDR3 spans 13 amino acids. CDR3 amino acids: CAWGGPRNQPQHF. In DNA, the CDR3 is TGTGCCTGGGGGGGACCGCGCAATCAGCCCCAGCATTTT.

The chain combines TRBV6-6 with TRBJ2-1; D is perhaps TRBD2 (5 bases). CDR1 and CDR2 from the germline V gene are MNHNY and SVGAGI (reference sequence). V lost 7 bases, J lost 9 bases, and 22 bases lay in between. This CDR3 spans 15 amino acids. The DNA for the CDR3 is TGTGCCAGCACTCGACTGGGAGTGGGGAACGGTGAGCAGTTCTTC. This sequence encodes CASTRLGVGNGEQFF.

The chain is built from TRBV5-1 and TRBJ2-3; TRBD2 aligns across 12 bases. The CDR3 is 16 amino acids. Germline trimming cut 7 bases from V and 0 bases from J; bases unmatched to any gene: 6. Per the germline V gene, CDR1 is SGHRS and CDR2 is YFSETQ. DNA of the CDR3: TGCGCCAGCGGGGGACTAGCGGGTTCTAGCACAGATACGCAGTATTTT. Residues: CASGGLAGSSTDTQYF. Looking up the rest from reference TRBV5-1 and TRBJ2-3 gives the full variable domain: KAGVTQTPRYLIKTRGQQVTLSCSPISGHRSVSWYQQTPGQGLQFLFEYFSETQRNKGNFPGRFSGRQFSNSRSEMNVSTLELGDSALYLCASGGLAGSSTDTQYFGPGTRLTVL.

The chain joins TRBV5-1 to TRBJ2-5, with TRBD2 matching 8 bases. Gene TRBJ2-7 matches the end of the DNA better, so the J call may be wrong. Per germline, CDR1 SGHRS and CDR2 YFSETQ. The CDR3 sequence is 15 residues long. CDR3 region: CASRVNSGTSYEQYF. CDR3 coding DNA: TGCGCCAGCAGAGTAAATAGCGGGACCTCCTACGAGCAGTACTTC.

This clone has a single count. The J gene is TRBJ2-7, the V gene TRBV29-1; 12 bases fit TRBD2. This CDR3 has 13 amino acids. The germline CDR1 and CDR2 sequences are SQVTM and ANQGSEA. Unmatched junction bases numbered 7, after V lost 6 bases and J lost 7 bases. The CDR3 DNA reads TGCAGCGTCCGACTAGCGGGAGATGGGGAGCAGTACTTC. Translating gives CSVRLAGDGEQYF.

This clone has just a few counts. The chain employs TRBV7-2 and TRBJ2-1, with 8 nucleotides matching TRBD2. V shed 3 bases, J shed 7 bases, and the junction held 5 bases outside the gene matches. The CDR3 contains 14 residues. CDR1 and CDR2 from the germline V gene are SGHTA and FQGNSA. The CDR3 DNA sequence: TGTGCCAGCAGCTTTTTGGCTAGCGGGAATGAGCAGTTCTTC. Encoded protein: CASSFLASGNEQFF.